The 5 T cell receptor beta chains in this list originate from one sample, sequenced in a study of tumor-infiltrating lymphocytes in primary liver carcinoma. A constant-region primer primed TCR beta cDNA synthesis from roughly 500 ng of total RNA. Sequencing libraries for TCR beta derived from three nested multiplex PCR rounds that used slightly modified ARM-PCR. For 10 cycles apiece, the opening two PCR rounds ran with TRBV1-TRBV30 forward primers and a C-beta reverse primer. TCRdb redid the calling of the multiplex PCR reads with MiXCR, one entry per CDR3 protein. The table lists just over 300,000 distinct CDR3 sequences, nearly 60% of them singletons. For blood RNA, unsorted whole blood served as the source, and germline DNA was extracted too. Sequenced sample: peripheral blood. All receptors come from a woman younger than 45 with primary liver carcinoma and hepatitis B virus infection.

Note on this clonotype: This may stem from a read error, because a much larger clone lies one nucleotide away. A read error is likely, as this CDR3 ends without the conserved phenylalanine or tryptophan. The gene calls are TRBV6-2 or TRBV6-3 and TRBJ2-7, with D possibly TRBD2 on 5 matching bases. The CDR3 has 16 amino acids. Germline CDR1 is MNHEY and CDR2 is SVGEGT. V gave up 2 bases and J gave up 1 base, with 15 bases separating them. CDR3 protein: CASSYGRGYPSYEQYL. The DNA for the CDR3 is TGTGCCAGCAGTTACGGGAGAGGCTATCCATCCTACGAGCAGTACCTC.

In its sample, this clonotype was seen a few times. The genes are TRBV12-3 or TRBV12-4 and TRBJ1-2, with D possibly TRBD1 on 6 matching bases. The V end lost 8 bases, the J end lost 2 bases, and 15 bases lay between the germline ends. The CDR3 consists of 14 residues. The DNA of the CDR3 is TGTGCCAGCTCCTACTTCGGGACAAACTATGGCTACACCTTC. This gives the protein CASSYFGTNYGYTF.

There are a few counts of this clonotype. The junction and the germline gene differ at one end; a read error may be behind it. The V call is TRBV14, the J call TRBJ2-7; 7 nucleotides match TRBD2. Germline V lookup: CDR1 SGHDN, CDR2 FVKESK. This CDR3 is built from 13 residues. The CDR3 loop reads CASSQDRGLRKHF. The CDR3 nucleotides are TGTGCCAGCAGCCAAGATCGGGGACTACGGAAGCACTTC. The full variable domain, its missing parts supplied by reference TRBV14 and TRBJ2-7, is EAGVTQFPSHSVIEKGQTVTLRCDPISGHDNLYWYRRVMGKEIKFLLHFVKESKQDESGMPNNRFLAERTGGTYSTLKVQPAELEDSGVYFCASSQDRGLRKHFGPGTRLTVT.

The gene calls are TRBV6-1 and TRBJ2-2; D is possibly TRBD2 (6 bases). V was cut by 10 bases and J by 2 bases, with 17 bases left in between. The CDR3 is made up of 15 amino acids. CDR1 is MNHNS, CDR2 SASEGT, per germline. Here the CDR3 reads CAIAGRAVNTGELFF. Written as DNA, the CDR3 is TGTGCCATCGCGGGAAGGGCCGTTAACACCGGGGAGCTGTTTTTT.

As to this clonotype: This sequence may be a read error, since a much larger clone differs from it by one base. The DNA of the CDR3 is TGTGCCAGCAGTCGGACACGGGACTATGGCTACACCTTC. It codes for CASSRTRDYGYTF. The chain has TRBV6-5 and TRBJ1-2; a weak D match, TRBD1 (5 bases). CDR3 length: 13 residues. V was clipped by 5 bases and J by 3 bases, with 10 bases between them. Germline-derived CDR1 and CDR2 are MNHEY and SVGAGI.